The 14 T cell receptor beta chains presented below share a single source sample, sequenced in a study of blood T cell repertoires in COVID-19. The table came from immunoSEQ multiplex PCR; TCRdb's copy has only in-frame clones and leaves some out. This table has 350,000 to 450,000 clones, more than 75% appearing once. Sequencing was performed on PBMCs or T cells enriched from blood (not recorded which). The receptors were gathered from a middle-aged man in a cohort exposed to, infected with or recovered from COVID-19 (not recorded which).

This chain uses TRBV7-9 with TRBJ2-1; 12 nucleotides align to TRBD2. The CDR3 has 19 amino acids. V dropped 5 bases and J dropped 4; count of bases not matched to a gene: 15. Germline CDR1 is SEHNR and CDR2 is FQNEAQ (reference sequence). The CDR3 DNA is TGTGCCAGCAGCCCAAGATTTGGACTAGCGGGAAGGTCGTACAATGAGCAGTTCTTC. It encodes CASSPRFGLAGRSYNEQFF.

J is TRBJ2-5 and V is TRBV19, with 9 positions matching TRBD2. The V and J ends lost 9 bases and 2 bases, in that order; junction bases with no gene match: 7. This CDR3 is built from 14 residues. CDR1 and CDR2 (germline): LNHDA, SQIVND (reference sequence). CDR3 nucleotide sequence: TGTGCCAGCTCCCGGACTAGCGCGCAAGAGACCCAGTACTTC. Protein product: CASSRTSAQETQYF.

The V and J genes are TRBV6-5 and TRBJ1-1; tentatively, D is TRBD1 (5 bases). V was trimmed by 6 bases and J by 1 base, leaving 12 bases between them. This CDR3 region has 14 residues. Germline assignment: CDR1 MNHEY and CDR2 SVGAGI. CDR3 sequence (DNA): TGTGCCAGCAGGGACCCCGACAGGAACACTGAAGCTTTCTTT. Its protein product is CASRDPDRNTEAFF.

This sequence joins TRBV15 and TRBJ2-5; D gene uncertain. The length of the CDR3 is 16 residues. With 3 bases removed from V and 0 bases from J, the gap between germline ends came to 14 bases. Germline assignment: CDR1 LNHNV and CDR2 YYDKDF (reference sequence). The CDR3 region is CATSSYSRRNQETQYF. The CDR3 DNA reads TGTGCCACCAGCAGTTATTCGAGGCGGAACCAAGAGACCCAGTACTTC.

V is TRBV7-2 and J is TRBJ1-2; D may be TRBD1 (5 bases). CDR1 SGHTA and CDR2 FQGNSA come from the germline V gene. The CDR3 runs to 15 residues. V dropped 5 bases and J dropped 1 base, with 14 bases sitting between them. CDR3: CASSQYLQGNYGYTF. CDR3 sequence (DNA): TGTGCCAGCAGCCAGTATCTTCAGGGTAACTATGGCTACACCTTC.

CDR3: CASSFGLAGEETQYF. The CDR3 DNA sequence: TGTGCCAGCAGCTTTGGGCTAGCGGGAGAAGAGACCCAGTACTTC. V and J are TRBV7-7 and TRBJ2-5; TRBD2 aligns across 10 bases. The CDR3 is made up of 15 amino acids. V lost 3 bases, J lost 3 bases, and 4 bases stayed unmatched. The germline gives CDR1 SSHAT, CDR2 FNYEAQ (reference sequence).

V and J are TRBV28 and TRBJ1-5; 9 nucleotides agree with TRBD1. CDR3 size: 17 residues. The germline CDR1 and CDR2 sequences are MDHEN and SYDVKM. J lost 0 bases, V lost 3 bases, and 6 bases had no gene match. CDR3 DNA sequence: TGTGCCAGCAGTTTTACAGGGGGCTCATATAGCAATCAGCCCCAGCATTTT. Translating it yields CASSFTGGSYSNQPQHF.

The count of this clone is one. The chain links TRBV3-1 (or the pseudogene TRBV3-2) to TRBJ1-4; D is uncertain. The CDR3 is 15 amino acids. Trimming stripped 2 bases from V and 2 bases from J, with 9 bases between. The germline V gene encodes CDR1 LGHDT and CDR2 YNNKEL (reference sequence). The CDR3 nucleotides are TGTGCCAGCAGCCAACAGGCTACCACTAATGAAAAACTGTTTTTT. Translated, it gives CASSQQATTNEKLFF.

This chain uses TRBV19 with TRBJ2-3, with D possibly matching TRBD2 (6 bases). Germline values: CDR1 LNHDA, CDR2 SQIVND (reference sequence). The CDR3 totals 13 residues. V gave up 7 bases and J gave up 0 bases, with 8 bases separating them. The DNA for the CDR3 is TGTGCCAGTATTGCGGGGAGCACAGATACGCAGTATTTT. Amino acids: CASIAGSTDTQYF. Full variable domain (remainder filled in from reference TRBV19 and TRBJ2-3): DGGITQSPKYLFRKEGQNVTLSCEQNLNHDAMYWYRQDPGQGLRLIYYSQIVNDFQKGDIAEGYSVSREKKESFPLTVTSAQKNPTAFYLCASIAGSTDTQYFGPGTRLTVL.

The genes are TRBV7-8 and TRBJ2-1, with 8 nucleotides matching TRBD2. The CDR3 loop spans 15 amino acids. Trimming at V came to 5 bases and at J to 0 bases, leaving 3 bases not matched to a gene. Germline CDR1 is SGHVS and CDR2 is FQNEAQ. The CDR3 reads CASSVSGNSYNEQFF. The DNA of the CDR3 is TGTGCCAGCAGCGTTAGCGGGAACTCCTACAATGAGCAGTTCTTC. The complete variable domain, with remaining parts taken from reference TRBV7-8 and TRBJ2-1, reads GAGVSQSPRYKVAKRGQDVALRCDPISGHVSLFWYQQALGQGPEFLTYFQNEAQLDKSGLPSDRFFAERPEGSVSTLKIQRTQQEDSAVYLCASSVSGNSYNEQFFGPGTRLTVL.

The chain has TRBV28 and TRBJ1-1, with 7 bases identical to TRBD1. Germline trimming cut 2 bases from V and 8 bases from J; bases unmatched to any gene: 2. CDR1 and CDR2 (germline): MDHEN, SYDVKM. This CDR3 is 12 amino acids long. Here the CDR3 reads CASSLDRAEAFF. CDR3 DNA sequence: TGTGCCAGCAGTTTAGACAGGGCGGAAGCTTTCTTT.

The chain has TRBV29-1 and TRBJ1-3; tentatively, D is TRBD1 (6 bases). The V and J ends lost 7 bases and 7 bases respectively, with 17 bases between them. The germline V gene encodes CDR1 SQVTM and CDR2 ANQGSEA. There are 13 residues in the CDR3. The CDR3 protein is CSAMTDRGNTIYF. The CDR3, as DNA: TGCAGCGCGATGACGGACAGAGGCAACACCATATATTTT.

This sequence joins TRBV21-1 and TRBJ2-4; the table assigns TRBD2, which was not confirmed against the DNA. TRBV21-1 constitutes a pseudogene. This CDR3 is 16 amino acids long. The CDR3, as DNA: TGTGCCAGCAGCCGTCGGGGGGGGACAGCCAAAAACATTCAGTACTTC. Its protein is CASSRRGGTAKNIQYF.

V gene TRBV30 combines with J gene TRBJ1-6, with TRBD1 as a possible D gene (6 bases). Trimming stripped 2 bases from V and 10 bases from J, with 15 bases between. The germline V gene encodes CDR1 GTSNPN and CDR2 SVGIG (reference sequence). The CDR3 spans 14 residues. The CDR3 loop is CAWSFTGQSSPLHF. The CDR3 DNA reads TGTGCCTGGAGTTTTACAGGACAGAGCTCACCCCTCCACTTT.